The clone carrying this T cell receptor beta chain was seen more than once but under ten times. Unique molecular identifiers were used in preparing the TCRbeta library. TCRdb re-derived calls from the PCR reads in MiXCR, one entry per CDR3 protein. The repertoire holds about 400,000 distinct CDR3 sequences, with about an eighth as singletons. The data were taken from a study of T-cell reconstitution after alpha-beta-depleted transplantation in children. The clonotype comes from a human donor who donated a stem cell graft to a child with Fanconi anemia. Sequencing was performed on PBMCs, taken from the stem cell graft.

CDR3 coding DNA: TGTGCCAGCAGCATGGGACAGGGGCCCACCTATGGCTACACCTTC. Translated: CASSMGQGPTYGYTF. The chain employs TRBV6-4 and TRBJ1-2, with TRBD1 identical over 10 bases. Germline V gene data show CDR1 as MRHNA and CDR2 as SNTAGT. The CDR3 is made up of 15 amino acids. V was pared by 6 bases and J by 4 bases, with 8 bases of the junction left unmatched.